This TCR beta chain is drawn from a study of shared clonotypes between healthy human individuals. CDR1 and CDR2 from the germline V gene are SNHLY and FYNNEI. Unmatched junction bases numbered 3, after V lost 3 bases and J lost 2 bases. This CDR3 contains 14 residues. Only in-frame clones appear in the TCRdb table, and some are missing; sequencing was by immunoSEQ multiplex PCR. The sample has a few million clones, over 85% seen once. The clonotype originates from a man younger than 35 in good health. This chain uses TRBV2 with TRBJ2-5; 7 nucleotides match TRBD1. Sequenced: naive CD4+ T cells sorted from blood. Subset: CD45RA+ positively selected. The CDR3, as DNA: TGTGCCAGCAGTGATGACAGGGCACAAGAGACCCAGTACTTC. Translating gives CASSDDRAQETQYF.